This TCR beta chain was sequenced during a study of blood T cells in healthy people across ages. Study information: Per every two T cells, about one barcoded beta molecule was captured by template switching.

This clonotype was seen only a few times. The use of a sample-barcoded 5' primer and a J-beta primer mix characterized a second PCR of about 7 to 12 cycles. TCRdb ran MiXCR on the 5' RACE reads and lists one entry per CDR3 protein. The table records about 930,000 distinct CDR3 sequences, almost 30% of them present only once. CDR3 length equals 16 residues. V lost 6 bases to trimming and J lost 9 bases, with 24 bases between them. Germline V gives CDR1 SNHLY, CDR2 FYNNEI. The same sample was also used in a study of T cells of mothers and their children. This second study says: Every microgram of extracted RNA entered cDNA synthesis, approximately 1.5 ug per 15 ul.

The chain joins TRBV2 to TRBJ2-1; D is tentatively TRBD1 or TRBD2 (5 bases each). This TCR derives from a woman aged 40 to 55 in good health. Sequenced material: blood. This chain's CDR3 is CASRRSPGTGLTEQFF. CDR3 sequence (DNA): TGTGCCAGCAGACGAAGCCCCGGGACGGGGCTCACTGAGCAGTTCTTC.